The entry that follows covers one T cell receptor (beta chain) sequence. This entry comes from a study of blood T cell repertoires in COVID-19. Study in general: Samples of COVID-19 (acute and convalescent) were obtained from the United States, Italy and Spain. T cells, B-cell-depleted T cells, or PBMCs provided the cDNA or gDNA that served as material.

Authors' methods: Reference gene primer amplification yielded estimated nucleated cell counts. The table came from immunoSEQ multiplex PCR; TCRdb's copy has only in-frame clones and leaves some out. V, J and clone size derive from that table, while D and trimming were established from the DNA sequence. The table shows about 98,000 clones, with 82% occurring only once. Sequenced input: peripheral blood. The receptor was isolated from a man between 65 and 80 years old with active or convalescent COVID-19.

The CDR3 sequence: CSASSPDRADIQYF. The CDR3 bases are TGCAGTGCTAGTAGCCCAGACAGGGCTGACATTCAGTACTTC. The chain recombines TRBV20-1 with TRBJ2-4, with TRBD1 identical over 7 bases. Per germline, CDR1 DFQATT and CDR2 SNEGSKA (reference sequence). The CDR3 totals 14 residues. V dropped 3 bases and J dropped 8; count of bases not matched to a gene: 10.